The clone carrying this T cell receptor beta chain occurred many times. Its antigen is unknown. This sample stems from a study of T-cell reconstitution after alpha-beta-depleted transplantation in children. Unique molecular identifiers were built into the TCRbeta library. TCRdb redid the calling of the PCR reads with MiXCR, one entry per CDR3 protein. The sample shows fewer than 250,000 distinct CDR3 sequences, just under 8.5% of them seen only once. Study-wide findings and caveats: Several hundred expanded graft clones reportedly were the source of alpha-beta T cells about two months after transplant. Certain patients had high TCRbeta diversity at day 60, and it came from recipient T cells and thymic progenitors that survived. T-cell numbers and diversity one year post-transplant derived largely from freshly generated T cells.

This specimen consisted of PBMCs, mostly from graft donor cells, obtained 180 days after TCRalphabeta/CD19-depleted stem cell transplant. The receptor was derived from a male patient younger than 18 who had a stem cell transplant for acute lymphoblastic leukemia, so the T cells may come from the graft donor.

The DNA for the CDR3 is TGTGCCAGCAGCCTCGGACAGGGTCAGCCCCAGCATTTT. This encodes CASSLGQGQPQHF. The chain couples TRBV9 to TRBJ1-5; TRBD1 agrees at 8 bases. Germline CDR1 reads SGDLS; CDR2 reads YYNGEE. The CDR3 is 13 amino acids. The junction had 3 bases not matched to a gene; V was cut back by 4 bases and J by 6 bases.